Listed here are 20 T cell receptor beta chains from one sample, sequenced in a study of blood T cell repertoires in COVID-19. Clones were read by immunoSEQ multiplex PCR, and TCRdb kept only the in-frame ones, dropping some. Here the sample spans 75,000 to 100,000 clones, roughly 90% being singletons. The sequenced material came from peripheral blood. The receptors here all came from a man at least 80 years old with acute or convalescent COVID-19.

The chain links TRBV7-2 to TRBJ2-7, with D possibly being TRBD2 (5 bases). Trimming removed 1 base at V and 6 bases at J, with 13 bases between. The germline gives CDR1 SGHTA, CDR2 FQGNSA. The CDR3 consists of 14 residues. CDR3 in DNA: TGTGCCAGCAGCTTAGTTGCTAGCTACGTCGAGCAGTACTTC. This codes for CASSLVASYVEQYF.

About this clone: The same CDR3 is also encoded by other DNA sequences in this sample. The chain joins TRBV28 to TRBJ2-1, with 9 bases that match TRBD1. The ends lost 6 bases at V and 3 bases at J; junction bases unmatched: 6. This CDR3 spans 15 amino acids. Germline V CDR1 and CDR2: MDHEN, SYDVKM. The CDR3 protein is CASRPGQGSYNEQFF. The CDR3 bases are TGTGCCAGCAGACCTGGACAGGGGAGCTACAATGAGCAGTTCTTC.

V gene TRBV2 combines with J gene TRBJ2-3; TRBD2 aligns across 7 bases. CDR1 is SNHLY, CDR2 FYNNEI, per germline. J lost 0 bases, V lost 6 bases, and 6 bases had no gene match. The CDR3 has 15 amino acids. CDR3 nucleotides: TGTGCCAGCAGCACGAGCGGGGTGAGCACAGATACGCAGTATTTT. Translated, it gives CASSTSGVSTDTQYF.

The chain recombines TRBV2 with TRBJ2-7; 11 nucleotides agree with TRBD2. This CDR3 contains 14 residues. Trimming removed 8 bases from V and 7 bases from J; junction bases left unmatched: 10. CDR1 is SNHLY and CDR2 is FYNNEI in the germline V gene. The CDR3 region has the DNA TGTGCCAGCCAGTTACTAGCGGGAGCGGAGGAGCAGTACTTC. It specifies CASQLLAGAEEQYF.

The chain is built from TRBV6-2 or TRBV6-3 and TRBJ2-7; TRBD2 matches at 12 bases. Germline values: CDR1 MNHEY, CDR2 SVGEGT. This CDR3 region has 14 residues. V was pared by 6 bases and J by 6 bases, with 6 bases of the junction left unmatched. CDR3 loop: CASSLLAGGTEQYF. Written as DNA, the CDR3 is TGTGCCAGCAGCCTACTAGCGGGAGGCACCGAGCAGTACTTC.

V and J are TRBV4-3 and TRBJ2-6, with a tentative D call TRBD1 (5 bases). This CDR3 contains 17 residues. From germline, CDR1 is LGHNA and CDR2 YSLEER. V was trimmed by 5 bases and J by 0 bases, leaving 14 bases between them. CDR3 DNA sequence: TGCGCCAGCAGCGGACAAGGCCCGGGCTCTGGGGCCAACGTCCTGACTTTC. This translates into CASSGQGPGSGANVLTF.

The gene calls are TRBV29-1 and TRBJ2-3; 8 nucleotides align to TRBD2. The J segment lost 1 base and the V segment lost 5 bases, leaving 5 bases of the junction unmatched. The germline V gene encodes CDR1 SQVTM and CDR2 ANQGSEA. The CDR3 contains 14 residues. The CDR3 DNA reads TGCAGCGTTTCGGGTAGCGGGGGCACAGATACGCAGTATTTT. This gives the protein CSVSGSGGTDTQYF.

In DNA form, the CDR3 reads TGTGCCAGCAGCCAATCCTCAGATACGCAGTATTTT. Translating it yields CASSQSSDTQYF. The chain couples TRBV3-1 (or the pseudogene TRBV3-2) to TRBJ2-3; D ambiguous. The CDR3 contains 12 residues. V shed 2 bases and J shed 4 bases, with 4 bases lying between them. Per germline, CDR1 LGHDT and CDR2 YNNKEL (reference sequence).

The rearrangement uses TRBV6-2 or TRBV6-3 and TRBJ2-1, with D unclear. V lost 0 bases and J 0 bases, leaving 21 bases between the germline ends. CDR1 is MNHEY, CDR2 SVGEGT, per germline. This CDR3 has 20 residues. The CDR3 nucleotides read TGTGCCAGCAGTTACTCGAAAGCCCGTTGGCGGTCGAGCTCCTACAATGAGCAGTTCTTC. It is translated as CASSYSKARWRSSSYNEQFF.

This clone was counted a single time. This sequence joins TRBV18 and TRBJ2-2, with 7 bases that match TRBD1. Germline V gene lookup returns CDR1 KGHSH and CDR2 LQKENI. This CDR3 comprises 15 residues. Trimming at V came to 6 bases and at J to 1 base, leaving 5 bases not matched to a gene. The CDR3 loop is CASSPRTGNTGELFF. CDR3 nucleotide sequence: TGTGCCAGCTCGCCGAGGACAGGGAACACCGGGGAGCTGTTTTTT. Supplemented by reference TRBV18 and TRBJ2-2, the full variable domain reads NAGVMQNPRHLVRRRGQEARLRCSPMKGHSHVYWYRQLPEEGLKFMVYLQKENIIDESGMPKERFSAEFPKEGPSILRIQQVVRGDSAAYFCASSPRTGNTGELFFGEGSRLTVL.

V gene TRBV2 combines with J gene TRBJ1-2; 9 positions match TRBD1. The J segment lost 3 bases and the V segment lost 6 bases, leaving 8 bases of the junction unmatched. The CDR3 consists of 15 residues. CDR1 and CDR2 (germline): SNHLY, FYNNEI. The CDR3 DNA reads TGTGCCAGCAGATACCGGACAGGGGCGGACTATGGCTACACCTTC. This sequence encodes CASRYRTGADYGYTF.

This clone was detected only once. This chain joins TRBV2 and TRBJ1-2; 7 bases align to TRBD1. The CDR3 consists of 13 residues. Germline V gene data show CDR1 as SNHLY and CDR2 as FYNNEI. V trimming: 6 bases; J trimming: 5 bases; junction bases outside the gene matches: 6. CDR3 amino acids: CASRGDSVYGYTF. CDR3 nucleotide sequence: TGTGCCAGCAGAGGGGACAGCGTTTATGGCTACACCTTC. The whole variable domain, remainder taken from reference TRBV2 and TRBJ1-2, is EPEVTQTPSHQVTQMGQEVILRCVPISNHLYFYWYRQILGQKVEFLVSFYNNEISEKSEIFDDQFSVERPDGSNFTLKIRSTKLEDSAMYFCASRGDSVYGYTFGSGTRLTVV.

The genes are TRBV6-5 and TRBJ2-3; tentative D call: TRBD1 (6 bases). The germline CDR1 and CDR2 sequences are MNHEY and SVGAGI. There are 14 residues in the CDR3. V was trimmed by 6 bases and J by 0 bases, leaving 10 bases between them. Written as DNA, the CDR3 is TGTGCCAGCAGCCCAGGGGCTAGCACAGATACGCAGTATTTT. Its translation is CASSPGASTDTQYF.

The chain has TRBV10-2 and TRBJ1-1; possible D gene TRBD1, 6 bases. Germline CDR1 and CDR2: WSHSY and SAAADI. Trimming pared 8 bases from V and 1 base from J, leaving 17 bases between. This CDR3 spans 15 amino acids. CDR3 in amino acids: CASGEGEKRNTEAFF. The CDR3 nucleotides are TGCGCCAGCGGGGAGGGGGAAAAACGGAACACTGAAGCTTTCTTT.

The chain recombines TRBV19 with TRBJ1-5; TRBD1 might be the D (6 bases). The CDR3 extends over 13 amino acids. Trimming shortened V by 3 bases and J by 6 bases, and 9 bases separated the two germline ends. The germline gives CDR1 LNHDA, CDR2 SQIVND (reference sequence). The CDR3 DNA reads TGTGCCAGTAGTATGGCAGGGGTTCAGCCCCAGCATTTT. Residues: CASSMAGVQPQHF.

This clone appeared once. This chain links TRBV5-1 with TRBJ1-6, with D hard to call. CDR3 length: 14 amino acids. The V gene lost 5 bases and the J gene lost 4 bases, with 10 bases spanning the gap. CDR1 and CDR2 from the germline V gene are SGHRS and YFSETQ. This CDR3 is CASRSEFYNSPLHF. CDR3 sequence (DNA): TGCGCCAGCAGATCAGAATTTTATAATTCACCCCTCCACTTT.

The chain is built from TRBV29-1 and TRBJ2-7, with 9 bases that match TRBD1. Germline V lookup: CDR1 SQVTM, CDR2 ANQGSEA. The CDR3 totals 13 residues. The J segment lost 6 bases and the V segment lost 6 bases, leaving 9 bases of the junction unmatched. CDR3 residues: CSVEDRGGFEQYF. CDR3 nucleotide sequence: TGCAGCGTGGAGGACAGGGGAGGGTTCGAGCAGTACTTC.

The V call is TRBV9, the J call TRBJ1-4; D is unresolved. CDR3 length: 14 amino acids. The germline V gene encodes CDR1 SGDLS and CDR2 YYNGEE. V dropped 2 bases and J dropped 5 bases, with 10 bases sitting between them. The CDR3 DNA sequence: TGTGCCAGCAGCGTCGGGGAGGACAATGAAAAACTGTTTTTT. Amino acid sequence: CASSVGEDNEKLFF.

The genes are TRBV6-5 and TRBJ2-3; 12 nucleotides agree with TRBD2. This CDR3 region has 16 residues. V shed 2 bases and J 2 bases; nucleotides not matched to a gene: 2. CDR1 and CDR2 (germline): MNHEY, SVGAGI. The CDR3 DNA is TGTGCCAGCAGTTACGGACTAGCGGGACCCACAGATACGCAGTATTTT. Protein: CASSYGLAGPTDTQYF.

The V call is TRBV2, the J call TRBJ2-7; no clear D. Germline CDR1 reads SNHLY; CDR2 reads FYNNEI. V was trimmed by 6 bases and J by 6 bases, leaving 12 bases between them. The CDR3 is 12 residues long. CDR3 coding DNA: TGTGCCAGCAGCGCGGATGATTTCGAGCAGTACTTC. Translation: CASSADDFEQYF. Filled out from reference TRBV2 and TRBJ2-7, the complete variable domain reads EPEVTQTPSHQVTQMGQEVILRCVPISNHLYFYWYRQILGQKVEFLVSFYNNEISEKSEIFDDQFSVERPDGSNFTLKIRSTKLEDSAMYFCASSADDFEQYFGPGTRLTVT.